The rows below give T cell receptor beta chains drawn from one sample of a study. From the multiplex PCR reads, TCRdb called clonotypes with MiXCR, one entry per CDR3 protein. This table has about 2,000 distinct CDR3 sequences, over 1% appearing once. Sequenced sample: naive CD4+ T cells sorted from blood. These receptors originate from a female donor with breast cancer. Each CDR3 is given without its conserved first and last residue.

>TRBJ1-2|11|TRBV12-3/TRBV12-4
ASSLNPNYGYT
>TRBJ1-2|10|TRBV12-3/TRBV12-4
ASSSAVYGYT
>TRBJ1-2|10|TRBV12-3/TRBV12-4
ASSFTADGYT
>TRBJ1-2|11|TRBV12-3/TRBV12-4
ASSRDSNYGYT
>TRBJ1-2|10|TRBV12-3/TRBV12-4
ASSDLGYGYT
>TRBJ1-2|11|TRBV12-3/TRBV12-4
ASTTTGSYGYT
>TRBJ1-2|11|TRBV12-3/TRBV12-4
ASTMDTIYGYT
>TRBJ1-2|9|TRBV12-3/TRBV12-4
ASATSYGYT
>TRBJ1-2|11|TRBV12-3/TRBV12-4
ASSFDRNYGYT
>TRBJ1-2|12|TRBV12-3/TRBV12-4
ASRRDGSSYGYT